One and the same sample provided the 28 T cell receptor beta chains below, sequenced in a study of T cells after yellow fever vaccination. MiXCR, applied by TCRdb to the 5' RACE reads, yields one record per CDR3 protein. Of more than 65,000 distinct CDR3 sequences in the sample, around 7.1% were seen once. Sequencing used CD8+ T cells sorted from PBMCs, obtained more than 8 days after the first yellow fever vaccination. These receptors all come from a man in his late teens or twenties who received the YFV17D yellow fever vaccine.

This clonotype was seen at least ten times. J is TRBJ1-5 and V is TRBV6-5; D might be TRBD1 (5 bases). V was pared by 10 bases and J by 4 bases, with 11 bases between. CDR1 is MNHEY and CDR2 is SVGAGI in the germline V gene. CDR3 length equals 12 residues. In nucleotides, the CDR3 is TGTGCCACCAAGGGGCTAAATCAGCCCCAGCATTTT. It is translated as CATKGLNQPQHF.

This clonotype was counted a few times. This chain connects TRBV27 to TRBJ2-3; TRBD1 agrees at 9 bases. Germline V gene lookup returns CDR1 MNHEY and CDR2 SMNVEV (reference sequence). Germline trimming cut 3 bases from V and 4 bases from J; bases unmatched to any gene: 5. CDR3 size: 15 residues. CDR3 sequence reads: CASSFLGTGPDTQYF. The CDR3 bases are TGTGCCAGCAGTTTCCTGGGGACAGGGCCAGATACGCAGTATTTT.

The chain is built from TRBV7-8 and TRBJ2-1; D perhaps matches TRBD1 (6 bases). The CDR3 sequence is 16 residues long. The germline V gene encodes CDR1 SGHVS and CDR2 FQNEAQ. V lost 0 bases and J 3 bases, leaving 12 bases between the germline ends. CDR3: CASSLAGHLDYNEQFF. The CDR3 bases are TGTGCCAGCAGCTTAGCGGGACACTTAGACTACAATGAGCAGTTCTTC.

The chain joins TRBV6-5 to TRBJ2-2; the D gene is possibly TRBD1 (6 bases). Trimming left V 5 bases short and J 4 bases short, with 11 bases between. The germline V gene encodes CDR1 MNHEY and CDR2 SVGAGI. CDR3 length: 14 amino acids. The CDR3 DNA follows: TGTGCCAGCAGTCATAACAGGGCCACCGGGGAGCTGTTTTTT. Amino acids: CASSHNRATGELFF.

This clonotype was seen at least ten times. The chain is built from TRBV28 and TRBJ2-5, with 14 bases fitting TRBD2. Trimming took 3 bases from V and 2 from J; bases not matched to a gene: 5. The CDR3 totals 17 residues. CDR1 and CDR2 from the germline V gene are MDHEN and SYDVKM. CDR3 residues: CASSFIWTSGGQETQYF. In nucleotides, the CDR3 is TGTGCCAGCAGTTTTATTTGGACTAGCGGGGGGCAAGAGACCCAGTACTTC.

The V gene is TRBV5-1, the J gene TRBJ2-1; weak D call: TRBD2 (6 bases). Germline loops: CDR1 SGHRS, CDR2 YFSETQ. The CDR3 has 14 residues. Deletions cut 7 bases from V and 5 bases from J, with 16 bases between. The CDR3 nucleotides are TGCGCCAGCGGCTCCCGGGCGGGGAACAATGAGCAGTTCTTC. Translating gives CASGSRAGNNEQFF.

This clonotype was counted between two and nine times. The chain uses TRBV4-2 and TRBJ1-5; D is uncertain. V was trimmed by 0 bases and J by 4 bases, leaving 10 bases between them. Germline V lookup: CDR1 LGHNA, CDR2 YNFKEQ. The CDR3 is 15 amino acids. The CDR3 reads CASSQDLRGNQPQHF. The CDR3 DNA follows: TGTGCCAGCAGCCAAGATTTAAGAGGGAATCAGCCCCAGCATTTT.

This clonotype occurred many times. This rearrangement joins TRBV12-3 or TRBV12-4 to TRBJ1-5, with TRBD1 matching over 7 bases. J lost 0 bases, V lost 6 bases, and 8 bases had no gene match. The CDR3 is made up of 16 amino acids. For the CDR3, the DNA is TGTGCCAGCAGCCGCACAGGGGTTGATAGCAATCAGCCCCAGCATTTT. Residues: CASSRTGVDSNQPQHF.

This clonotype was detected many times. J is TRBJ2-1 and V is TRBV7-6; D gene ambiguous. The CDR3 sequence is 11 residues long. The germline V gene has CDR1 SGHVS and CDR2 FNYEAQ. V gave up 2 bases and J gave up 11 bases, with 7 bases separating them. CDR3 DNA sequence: TGTGCCAGCAGCTTAAGGGATAAGCAGTTCTTC. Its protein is CASSLRDKQFF.

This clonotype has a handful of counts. CDR3 nucleotide sequence: TGTGCCAGCAGCTTAGTAGGAGGGGCCACTGAAGCTTTCTTT. Protein product: CASSLVGGATEAFF. The genes are TRBV7-3 and TRBJ1-1, with D possibly matching TRBD1 (5 bases). Trimming shortened V by 2 bases and J by 4 bases, and 11 bases separated the two germline ends. The CDR3 is 14 residues long. Germline V gives CDR1 SGHTA, CDR2 FQGTGA.

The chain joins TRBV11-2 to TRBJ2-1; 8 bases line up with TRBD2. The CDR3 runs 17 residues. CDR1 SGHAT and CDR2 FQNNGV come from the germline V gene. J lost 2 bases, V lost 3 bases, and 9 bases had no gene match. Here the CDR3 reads CASSFQPGLGTYNEQFF. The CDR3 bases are TGTGCCAGCAGCTTCCAGCCGGGACTAGGGACCTACAATGAGCAGTTCTTC.

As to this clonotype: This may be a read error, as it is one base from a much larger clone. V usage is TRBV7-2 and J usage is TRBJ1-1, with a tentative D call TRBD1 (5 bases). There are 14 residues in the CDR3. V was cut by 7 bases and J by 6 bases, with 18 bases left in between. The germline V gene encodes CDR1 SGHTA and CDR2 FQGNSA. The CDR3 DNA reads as TGTGCCAGCACGGCAGGGATGCGGGGCGCTGAAGCTTTCTTT. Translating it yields CASTAGMRGAEAFF.

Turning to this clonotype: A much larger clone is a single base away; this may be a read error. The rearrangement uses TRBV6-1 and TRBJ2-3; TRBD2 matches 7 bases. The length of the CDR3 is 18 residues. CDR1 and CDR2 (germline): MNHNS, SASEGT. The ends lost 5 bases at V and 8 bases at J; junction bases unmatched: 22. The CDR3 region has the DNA TGTGCCAGCAGTCCCAGCCTCTCTTCGGGACTACAAGAGAGTACGCAGTATTTT. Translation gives CASSPSLSSGLQESTQYF.

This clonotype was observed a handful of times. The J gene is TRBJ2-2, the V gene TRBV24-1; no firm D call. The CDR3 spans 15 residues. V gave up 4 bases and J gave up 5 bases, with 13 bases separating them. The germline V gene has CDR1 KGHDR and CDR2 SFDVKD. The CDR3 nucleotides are TGTGCCACCAGTGACCATGGATTTGAGACCGGGGAGCTGTTTTTT. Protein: CATSDHGFETGELFF.

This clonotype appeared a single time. DNA for the CDR3: TGTGCCATCAGCTGGGGGGGCGGCTACACCTTC. It is translated as CAISWGGGYTF. The chain is built from TRBV10-3 and TRBJ1-2; tentatively, D is TRBD1 (6 bases). This CDR3 spans 11 amino acids. The V end lost 6 bases, the J end lost 8 bases, and 10 bases lay between the germline ends. Germline V CDR1 and CDR2: ENHRY, SYGVKD.

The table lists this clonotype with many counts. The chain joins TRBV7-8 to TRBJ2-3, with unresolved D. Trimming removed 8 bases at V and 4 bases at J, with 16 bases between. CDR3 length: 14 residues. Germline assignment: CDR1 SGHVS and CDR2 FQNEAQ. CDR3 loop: CASHTFRNPDTQYF. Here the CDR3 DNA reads TGTGCCAGCCATACCTTCCGTAATCCAGATACGCAGTATTTT.

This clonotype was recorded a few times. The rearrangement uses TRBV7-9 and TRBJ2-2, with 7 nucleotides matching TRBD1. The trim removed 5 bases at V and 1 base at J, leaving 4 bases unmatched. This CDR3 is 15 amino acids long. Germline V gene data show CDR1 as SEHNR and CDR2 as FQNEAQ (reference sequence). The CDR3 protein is CASSPGQMNTGELFF. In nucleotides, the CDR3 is TGTGCCAGCAGCCCGGGACAGATGAACACCGGGGAGCTGTTTTTT. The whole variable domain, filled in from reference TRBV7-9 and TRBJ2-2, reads DTGVSQNPRHKITKRGQNVTFRCDPISEHNRLYWYRQTLGQGPEFLTYFQNEAQLEKSRLLSDRFSAERPKGSFSTLEIQRTEQGDSAMYLCASSPGQMNTGELFFGEGSRLTVL.

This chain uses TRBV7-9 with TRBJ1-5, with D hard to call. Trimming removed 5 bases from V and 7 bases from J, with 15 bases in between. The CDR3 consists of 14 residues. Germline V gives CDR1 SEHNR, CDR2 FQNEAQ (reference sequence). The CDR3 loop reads CASSPNGEAQPQHF. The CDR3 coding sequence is TGTGCCAGCAGCCCAAACGGGGAGGCCCAGCCCCAGCATTTT.

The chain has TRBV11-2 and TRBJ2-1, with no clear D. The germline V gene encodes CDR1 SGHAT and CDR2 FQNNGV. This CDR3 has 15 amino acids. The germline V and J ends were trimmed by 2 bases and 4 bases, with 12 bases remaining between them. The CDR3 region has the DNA TGTGCCAGCAGCTTAATCGGTCCGGAATACAATGAGCAGTTCTTC. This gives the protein CASSLIGPEYNEQFF.

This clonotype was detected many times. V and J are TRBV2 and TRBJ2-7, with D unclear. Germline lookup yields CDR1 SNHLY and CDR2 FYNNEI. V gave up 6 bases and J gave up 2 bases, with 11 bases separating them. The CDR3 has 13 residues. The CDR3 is CASSNGPPYEQYV. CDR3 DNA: TGTGCCAGCAGCAATGGGCCCCCCTACGAGCAGTACGTC.

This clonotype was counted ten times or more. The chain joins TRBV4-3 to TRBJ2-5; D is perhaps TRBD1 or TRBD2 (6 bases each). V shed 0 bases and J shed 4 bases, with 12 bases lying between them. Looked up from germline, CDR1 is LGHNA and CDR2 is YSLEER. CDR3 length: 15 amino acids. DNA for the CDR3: TGCGCCAGCAGCCAAGATCTACGGGGGCTAGAGACCCAGTACTTC. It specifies CASSQDLRGLETQYF.

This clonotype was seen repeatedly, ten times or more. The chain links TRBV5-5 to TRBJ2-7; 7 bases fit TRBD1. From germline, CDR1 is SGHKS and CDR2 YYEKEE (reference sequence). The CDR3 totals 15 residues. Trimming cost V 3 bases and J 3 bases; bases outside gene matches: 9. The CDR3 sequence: CASSYPVGQNYEQYF. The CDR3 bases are TGTGCCAGCAGCTATCCTGTGGGACAGAACTACGAGCAGTACTTC.

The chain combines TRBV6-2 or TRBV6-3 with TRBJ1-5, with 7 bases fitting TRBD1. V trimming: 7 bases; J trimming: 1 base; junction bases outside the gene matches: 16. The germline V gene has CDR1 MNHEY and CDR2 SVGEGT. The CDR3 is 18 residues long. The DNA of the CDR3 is TGTGCCAGCACCGCCGTTGGAGGGGGCTATGGGAGCAATCAGCCCCAGCATTTT. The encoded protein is CASTAVGGGYGSNQPQHF.

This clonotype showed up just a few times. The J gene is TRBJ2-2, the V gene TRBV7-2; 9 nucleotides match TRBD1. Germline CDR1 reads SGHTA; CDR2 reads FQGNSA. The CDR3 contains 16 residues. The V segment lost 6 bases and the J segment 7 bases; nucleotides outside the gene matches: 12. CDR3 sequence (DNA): TGTGCCAGCAGTTCCGGGACAGGGTTTGAGGGCGGGGAGCTGTTTTTT. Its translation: CASSSGTGFEGGELFF.

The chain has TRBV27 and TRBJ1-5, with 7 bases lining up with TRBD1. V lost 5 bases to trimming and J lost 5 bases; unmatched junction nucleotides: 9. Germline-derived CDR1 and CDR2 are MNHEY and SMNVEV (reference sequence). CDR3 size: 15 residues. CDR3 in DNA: TGTGCCAGCAGTCCGACTACAGGGGTCCATCAGCCCCAGCATTTT. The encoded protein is CASSPTTGVHQPQHF.

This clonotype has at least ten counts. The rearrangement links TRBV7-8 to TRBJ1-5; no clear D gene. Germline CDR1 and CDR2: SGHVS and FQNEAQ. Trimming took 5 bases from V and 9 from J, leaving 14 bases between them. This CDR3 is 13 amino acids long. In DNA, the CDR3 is TGTGCCAGCAGCGGACGAGAGTCATCGCCCCAGCATTTT. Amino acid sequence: CASSGRESSPQHF.

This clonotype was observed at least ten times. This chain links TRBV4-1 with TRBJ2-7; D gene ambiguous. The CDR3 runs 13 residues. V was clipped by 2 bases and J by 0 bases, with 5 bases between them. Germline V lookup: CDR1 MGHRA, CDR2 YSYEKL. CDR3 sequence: CASSQRVSYEQYV. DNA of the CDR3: TGCGCCAGCAGCCAACGGGTCTCCTACGAGCAGTACGTC.

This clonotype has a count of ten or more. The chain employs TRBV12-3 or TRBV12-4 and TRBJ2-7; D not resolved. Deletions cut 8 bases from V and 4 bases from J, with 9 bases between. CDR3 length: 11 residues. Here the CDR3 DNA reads TGTGCCAGCGGGTCCTTATACGAGCAGTACGTC. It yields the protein CASGSLYEQYV.